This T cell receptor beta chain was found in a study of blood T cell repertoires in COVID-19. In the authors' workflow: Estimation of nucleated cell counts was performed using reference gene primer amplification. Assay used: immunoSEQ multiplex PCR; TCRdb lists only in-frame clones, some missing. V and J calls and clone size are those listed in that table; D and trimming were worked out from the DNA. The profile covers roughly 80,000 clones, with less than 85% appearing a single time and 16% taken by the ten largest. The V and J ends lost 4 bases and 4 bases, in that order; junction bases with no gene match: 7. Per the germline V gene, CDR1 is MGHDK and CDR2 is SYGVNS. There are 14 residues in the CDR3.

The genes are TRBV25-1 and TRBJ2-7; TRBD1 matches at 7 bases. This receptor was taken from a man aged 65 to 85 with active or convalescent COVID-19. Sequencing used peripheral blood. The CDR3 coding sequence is TGTGCCAGCAGTGCACAGGGGAAGGGGTACGAGCAGTACTTC. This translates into CASSAQGKGYEQYF.